These 23 T cell receptor beta chains came from one sample sequenced in a study of OX40 agonist ivuxolimab in advanced cancers. Clones were sequenced by immunoSEQ multiplex PCR, and TCRdb holds only the in-frame ones, with some missing. The sample lists 70,000 to 85,000 clones; 70% to 90% were seen once. Source: CD4+ or CD8+ T cells sorted from blood, taken in a trial of the OX40 agonist ivuxolimab. The receptors originated from an adult with an advanced solid tumor such as melanoma, head and neck, liver or kidney cancer.

The rearrangement links TRBV27 to TRBJ1-2, with D hard to call. Trimming left V 0 bases short and J 5 bases short, with 13 bases between. Germline CDR1 is MNHEY and CDR2 is SMNVEV (reference sequence). This CDR3 spans 15 amino acids. The CDR3 sequence: CASSLSGGPQYGYTF. DNA for the CDR3: TGTGCCAGCAGTTTATCCGGTGGGCCCCAGTATGGCTACACCTTC.

The J gene is TRBJ2-3, the V gene TRBV4-1, with 7 bases lining up with TRBD1. The CDR3 covers 16 residues. Germline V gene lookup returns CDR1 MGHRA and CDR2 YSYEKL. With 1 base clipped from V and 3 bases from J, the junction kept 7 bases outside the gene matches. Here the CDR3 DNA reads TGCGCCAGCAGCCAAGTCCGGACAGGCTGGACAGATACGCAGTATTTT. Translating it yields CASSQVRTGWTDTQYF.

This chain joins TRBV7-6 and TRBJ1-4; no clear D. This CDR3 spans 15 amino acids. V gave up 1 base and J gave up 7 bases, with 13 bases separating them. In germline, CDR1 is SGHVS, CDR2 FNYEAQ. The CDR3 region is CASSLGDTAIEKLFF. CDR3 nucleotides: TGTGCCAGCAGCTTAGGAGACACTGCGATTGAAAAACTGTTTTTT.

The V call is TRBV7-9, the J call TRBJ1-1; D perhaps matches TRBD1 (6 bases). V was clipped by 4 bases and J by 7 bases, with 16 bases between them. The CDR3 runs 14 residues. Germline V gives CDR1 SEHNR, CDR2 FQNEAQ (reference sequence). In DNA form, the CDR3 reads TGTGCCAGCAGCTCCAGGGGTGGACAGCTTGAAGCTTTCTTT. Amino acid sequence: CASSSRGGQLEAFF.

CDR3: CASRDQGYSPLHF. CDR3 bases: TGTGCCAGCAGGGACCAGGGGTATTCACCCCTCCACTTT. This sequence joins TRBV6-5 and TRBJ1-6, with a weak D call TRBD1 (6 bases). Deletions cut 6 bases from V and 8 bases from J, with 11 bases between. Germline V gene lookup returns CDR1 MNHEY and CDR2 SVGAGI. This CDR3 comprises 13 residues.

This rearrangement joins TRBV18 to TRBJ2-5; 7 bases agree with TRBD1. With V trimmed by 8 bases and J by 2 bases, 5 bases remained unmatched. The V gene's germline CDR1 is KGHSH and CDR2 LQKENI. This CDR3 comprises 13 residues. CDR3 DNA sequence: TGTGCCAGCACCTCGGACAGGCAAGAGACCCAGTACTTC. Encoded protein: CASTSDRQETQYF.

V gene TRBV29-1 combines with J gene TRBJ2-1, with TRBD1 as a possible D gene (5 bases). There are 15 residues in the CDR3. Germline V gene sequence: CDR1 SQVTM, CDR2 ANQGSEA. V lost 4 bases to trimming and J lost 4 bases, with 17 bases between them. CDR3 nucleotides: TGCAGCGTTGTTGTCGGCAGGGCGAAATACAATGAGCAGTTCTTC. It is translated as CSVVVGRAKYNEQFF.

This clone was seen a handful of times. CDR3 residues: CASSLGGFTYEQYF. The CDR3, as DNA: TGTGCCAGCAGCTTAGGGGGGTTCACCTACGAGCAGTACTTC. The chain links TRBV7-2 to TRBJ2-7; D is tentatively TRBD1 or TRBD2 (5 bases each). Per germline, CDR1 SGHTA and CDR2 FQGNSA. This CDR3 region has 14 residues. V lost 1 base, J lost 2 bases, and 9 bases lay in between.

The V and J genes are TRBV5-5 and TRBJ1-1; tentative D call: TRBD1 (5 bases). The germline CDR1 and CDR2 sequences are SGHKS and YYEKEE (reference sequence). The V and J ends lost 4 bases and 1 base respectively, with 8 bases between them. The CDR3 covers 13 residues. DNA for the CDR3: TGTGCCAGCAGCCGGGACCCGAACACTGAAGCTTTCTTT. The encoded protein is CASSRDPNTEAFF.

The rearrangement joins TRBV27 to TRBJ2-7; TRBD1 matches at 11 bases. Looked up from germline, CDR1 is MNHEY and CDR2 is SMNVEV (reference sequence). Losses at the gene ends were 5 bases for V and 7 bases for J; bases not matched to a gene: 10. The CDR3 length is 15 residues. The CDR3 DNA sequence: TGTGCCAGCAGTCCCCAGGGACAGGGGGTTAAAGAGCAGTACTTC. Protein: CASSPQGQGVKEQYF.

V usage is TRBV4-2 and J usage is TRBJ1-4; a possible D gene is TRBD1 (6 bases). CDR1 and CDR2 from the germline V gene are LGHNA and YNFKEQ. The CDR3 covers 15 residues. The ends were cut back, 4 bases at V and 7 bases at J, with 16 bases in the middle. The CDR3 reads CASSPYTGTGEKLFF. For the CDR3, the DNA is TGTGCCAGCAGCCCATATACAGGGACGGGTGAAAAACTGTTTTTT.

This rearrangement joins TRBV11-2 to TRBJ1-2, with 9 bases lining up with TRBD1. Germline lookup yields CDR1 SGHAT and CDR2 FQNNGV. V dropped 1 base and J dropped 4; count of bases not matched to a gene: 7. The CDR3 sequence is 16 residues long. DNA of the CDR3: TGTGCCAGCAGCTTAGGGACAGGGGTCTCCATCTATGGCTACACCTTC. It yields the protein CASSLGTGVSIYGYTF.

V is TRBV11-3 and J is TRBJ2-1; TRBD2 aligns across 11 bases. Germline V gene sequence: CDR1 SGHNT, CDR2 YENEEA. This CDR3 has 15 residues. V shed 2 bases, J shed 4 bases, and the junction held 1 base outside the gene matches. The DNA of the CDR3 is TGTGCCAGCAGCTTAACTAGCGGGAGTTACAATGAGCAGTTCTTC. This translates into CASSLTSGSYNEQFF.

The V call is TRBV7-3, the J call TRBJ2-7, with D hard to call. V dropped 3 bases and J dropped 2 bases, with 5 bases sitting between them. Germline CDR1 is SGHTA and CDR2 is FQGTGA. The CDR3 spans 12 residues. CDR3 sequence reads: CASSLNTYEQYF. CDR3 bases: TGTGCCAGCAGCTTGAACACCTACGAGCAGTACTTC.

CDR3 in amino acids: CASSLIRGRSSGELFF. The CDR3 coding sequence is TGTGCCAGCAGTTTAATCCGGGGGCGATCGTCTGGGGAGCTGTTTTTT. J is TRBJ2-2 and V is TRBV27; D possibly uses TRBD1 or TRBD2 (6 bases each). Trimming removed 2 bases from V and 8 bases from J, with 18 bases in between. CDR1 and CDR2 (germline): MNHEY, SMNVEV (reference sequence). CDR3 size: 16 residues.

The chain has TRBV28 and TRBJ2-1; 7 bases line up with TRBD1. The trim removed 5 bases at V and 10 bases at J, leaving 8 bases unmatched. Germline assignment: CDR1 MDHEN and CDR2 SYDVKM. This CDR3 has 13 amino acids. The CDR3 sequence: CASSPTGYREQFF. CDR3 sequence (DNA): TGTGCCAGCAGTCCGACAGGGTATAGAGAGCAGTTCTTC.

This chain joins TRBV4-3 and TRBJ2-7; D tentatively reads TRBD1 or TRBD2 (5 bases each). Germline CDR1 reads LGHNA; CDR2 reads YSLEER. This CDR3 contains 14 residues. V was pared by 3 bases and J by 3 bases, with 12 bases between. The CDR3 region has the DNA TGCGCCAGCAGCCATGACAGAGGGTTCTACGAGCAGTACTTC. Protein: CASSHDRGFYEQYF.

This clone was counted between two and nine times. The J gene is TRBJ2-5, the V gene TRBV19, with TRBD1 identical over 8 bases. CDR1 LNHDA and CDR2 SQIVND come from the germline V gene (reference sequence). This CDR3 comprises 13 residues. V lost 5 bases, J lost 4 bases, and 3 bases stayed unmatched. The DNA for the CDR3 is TGTGCCAGTAGTGACAGGGGAGGAGAGACCCAGTACTTC. Translating it yields CASSDRGGETQYF. The variable domain in full, with the rest retrieved from reference TRBV19 and TRBJ2-5, is DGGITQSPKYLFRKEGQNVTLSCEQNLNHDAMYWYRQDPGQGLRLIYYSQIVNDFQKGDIAEGYSVSREKKESFPLTVTSAQKNPTAFYLCASSDRGGETQYFGPGTRLLVL.

This clone was counted once. A far larger clone is off by one base, so a read error is likely. This chain uses TRBV6-1 with TRBJ2-7; 8 bases match TRBD2. CDR1 MNHNS and CDR2 SASEGT come from the germline V gene. CDR3 length: 13 residues. DNA for the CDR3: TGTGCCAGCAAAGCGGGGGACCGCTACGAGCAGAACTTC. This encodes CASKAGDRYEQNF.

The chain combines TRBV7-2 with TRBJ1-4, with D uncertain. There are 11 residues in the CDR3. Trimming left V 6 bases short and J 7 bases short, with 6 bases between. CDR1 SGHTA and CDR2 FQGNSA come from the germline V gene. CDR3 DNA sequence: TGTGCCAGCAGACTGAGTGAAAAACTGTTTTTT. Encoded protein: CASRLSEKLFF.

A note on this clone: A read error may account for a junction end that differs from germline. V gene TRBV5-4 combines with J gene TRBJ2-7, with TRBD2 matching 10 bases. CDR1 and CDR2 (germline): SGHNT, YYREEE (reference sequence). This CDR3 spans 15 amino acids. The CDR3 sequence is CASSQAGGTGYEQYF. The CDR3 DNA reads TGCGCCAGCAGCCAAGCGGGGGGGACGGGCTACGAGCAGTACTTC.

The chain joins TRBV4-3 to TRBJ2-3; D gene uncertain. Germline assignment: CDR1 LGHNA and CDR2 YSLEER. CDR3 length equals 13 residues. V was shortened by 2 bases and J by 3 bases, with 6 bases between the two germline ends. In DNA form, the CDR3 reads TGCGCCAGCAGCCAACGCTTGACAGATACGCAGTATTTT. As protein: CASSQRLTDTQYF.

The chain combines TRBV27 with TRBJ1-2; D is unresolved. The V end was cut by 2 bases, the J end by 8 bases, with 15 bases between. This CDR3 has 14 amino acids. Germline V gene lookup returns CDR1 MNHEY and CDR2 SMNVEV (reference sequence). The CDR3 sequence: CASSLNRRVEGYTF. CDR3 DNA: TGTGCCAGCAGTTTAAATCGAAGAGTGGAAGGCTACACCTTC.